The rows below give T cell receptor beta chains drawn from one sample of a study of metastatic and nonmetastatic thyroid tumors. TCRdb re-analyzed the PCR reads using MiXCR. The sample includes 15,000 to 20,000 clones, 29% of them seen just once. Sequenced sample: tumor tissue. The source of these receptors is a female donor with papillary thyroid cancer or a benign thyroid nodule (not recorded which). Some clones in this sample may be carry-over from other donors' samples. CDR3s include the opening cysteine and the closing phenylalanine or tryptophan. The D gene is left open where the match is weak. Not every row has a clone size; where given, it reads once, few, many or a size class.

v_gene	j_gene	d_gene	abundance	CDR3aa	CDR3nt
TRBV10-2	TRBJ1-2	-	-	CASSGGNPYAYTF	TGCGCCAGCAGTGGGGGCAACCCCTATGCATACACCTTC
TRBV19	TRBJ2-3	TRBD2	few	CASKSGRASDTQYF	TGTGCCTCCAAGAGCGGGAGGGCCTCGGATACGCAGTATTTT
TRBV7-6	TRBJ1-2	-	few	CASSPGGFGYTF	TGTGCCAGCAGCCCGGGGGGGTTTGGCTACACCTTC
TRBV29-1	TRBJ1-1	-	few	CSVEPRNTEAFF	TGCAGCGTTGAACCCAGGAACACTGAAGCTTTCTTT
TRBV19	TRBJ2-7	TRBD1	few	CASSRGQGAYEQYF	TGTGCCAGTAGCCGCGGACAGGGGGCCTACGAGCAGTACTTC
TRBV6-1	TRBJ2-3	-	few	CASSPKGRLTGTDTQYF	TGTGCCAGCAGCCCTAAGGGACGACTGACTGGCACAGATACGCAGTATTTT
TRBV11-2	TRBJ1-2	-	-	CASWTRGLPYGYTF	TGTGCCAGCTGGACGCGGGGACTCCCCTATGGCTACACCTTC
TRBV13	TRBJ2-5	TRBD1	many	CASSLFNRQGAEETQYF	TGTGCCAGCAGCTTATTTAATCGACAGGGGGCTGAGGAGACCCAGTACTTC
TRBV6-1	TRBJ2-7	-	few	CASKAGRTSYEQYF	TGTGCCAGCAAGGCAGGTCGAACCTCCTACGAGCAGTACTTC
TRBV9	TRBJ2-3	-	-	CASSPQVPLPTDTQYF	TGTGCCAGCAGCCCCCAGGTTCCACTACCTACAGATACGCAGTATTTT
TRBV6-1	TRBJ1-2	TRBD1	many	CASSRQGVNYGYTF	TGTGCCAGCAGCCGACAGGGGGTTAACTATGGCTACACCTTC
TRBV20-1	TRBJ2-6	TRBD1	few	CSAGRQGAGANVLTF	TGCAGTGCTGGGAGACAGGGAGCTGGGGCCAACGTCCTGACTTTC
TRBV6-2/TRBV6-3	TRBJ2-3	-	few	CASSYSGSGPTDTQYF	TGTGCCAGCAGTTACTCGGGAAGCGGACCCACAGATACGCAGTATTTT
TRBV6-2/TRBV6-3	TRBJ2-2	TRBD2	few	CASSSEIGLAGITGELFF	TGTGCCAGCAGTTCTGAAATCGGACTAGCGGGAATCACCGGGGAGCTGTTTTTT
TRBV27	TRBJ1-2	-	-	CASSLGRGNGYTF	TGTGCCAGCAGTCTTGGGAGGGGGAATGGCTACACCTTC
TRBV28	TRBJ1-5	TRBD1	-	CASTPLFDRGNQPQHF	TGTGCCAGCACACCCCTCTTCGACAGGGGGAATCAGCCCCAGCATTTT
TRBV12-5	TRBJ2-7	-	few	CASGHQTPDTPGSYEQYF	TGTGCTAGTGGTCACCAGACACCGGACACTCCGGGCTCCTACGAGCAGTACTTC
TRBV5-6	TRBJ1-2	TRBD1	many	CASSLGDRGGYTF	TGTGCCAGCAGCTTGGGGGACAGGGGTGGCTACACCTTC
TRBV4-1	TRBJ2-2	TRBD1	-	CASNPEGQGARELFF	TGCGCCAGCAACCCTGAGGGACAGGGGGCAAGGGAGCTGTTTTTT
TRBV4-1	TRBJ2-1	-	many	CASSQDKEVQGDEQFF	TGCGCCAGCAGCCAAGATAAAGAAGTCCAAGGGGATGAGCAGTTCTTC
TRBV2	TRBJ1-6	-	-	CASSEASPNSPLHF	TGTGCCAGCAGTGAAGCCTCTCCAAATTCACCCCTCCACTTT
TRBV5-6	TRBJ1-1	-	many	CASSLTQGKAFF	TGTGCCAGCAGCTTGACCCAGGGGAAAGCTTTCTTT
TRBV24-1	TRBJ2-1	-	medium-sized	CATSDLNNEQFF	TGTGCCACCAGTGATTTGAACAATGAGCAGTTCTTC
TRBV4-2	TRBJ2-1	-	many	CASSQEGASEQFF	TGTGCCAGCAGCCAAGAGGGCGCCAGTGAGCAGTTCTTC
TRBV6-1	TRBJ1-2	-	-	CATVRDNYDYTF	TGTGCCACAGTAAGGGACAACTATGACTACACCTTC
TRBV28	TRBJ2-7	-	medium-sized	CASREGLHPVEDF	TGTGCCAGCCGGGAAGGGCTTCACCCTGTTGAGGACTTC
TRBV12-3/TRBV12-4	TRBJ2-3	-	medium-sized	CASSFFGKATDTQYF	TGTGCCAGCAGTTTTTTCGGGAAGGCCACAGATACGCAGTATTTT
TRBV28	TRBJ2-7	-	-	CASSLLPGVIYEQYF	TGTGCCAGCAGTTTATTACCCGGGGTTATCTACGAGCAGTACTTC
TRBV6-1	TRBJ1-4	-	few	CASSEAARQLFF	TGTGCCAGCAGTGAAGCCGCCAGGCAACTGTTTTTT
TRBV6-1	TRBJ1-5	-	medium-sized	CASRLIQGQPQHF	TGTGCCAGCAGATTAATACAGGGACAGCCCCAGCATTTT
TRBV20-1	TRBJ1-6	-	-	CSARDITDYNSPLHF	TGCAGTGCTAGAGATATCACAGACTATAATTCACCCCTCCACTTT
TRBV11-2	TRBJ1-1	-	-	CASSLERGRPGSEAFF	TGTGCCAGCAGCTTAGAGAGGGGCCGCCCGGGTTCAGAAGCTTTCTTT
TRBV28	TRBJ1-2	TRBD1	-	CASSHTGQGPYGYTF	TGTGCCAGCAGCCACACGGGACAGGGCCCTTATGGCTACACCTTC
TRBV28	TRBJ2-3	-	-	CASSSAPLKGDTQYF	TGTGCCAGCAGTTCCGCCCCCCTAAAGGGGGATACGCAGTATTTT
TRBV11-2	TRBJ2-7	-	-	CASSFPGTGVEQYF	TGTGCCAGCAGCTTTCCCGGGACTGGCGTCGAGCAGTACTTC
TRBV6-1	TRBJ1-2	-	few	CASSRSVGGNYGYTF	TGCGCCAGCAGCCGTTCTGTGGGCGGTAACTATGGCTACACCTTC